The clone carrying this T cell receptor (beta chain) was observed many times. V gave up 5 bases and J gave up 6 bases, with 10 bases separating them. This CDR3 spans 12 amino acids. Germline CDR1 reads SGHVS; CDR2 reads FNYEAQ. This sample is part of a study of early T cells in non-severe SARS-CoV-2 infection. TCRdb re-called the 5' RACE reads with MiXCR, one entry per CDR3 protein. Of tens of thousands of distinct CDR3 sequences listed, 6.2% are singletons. V and J are TRBV7-6 and TRBJ1-1; a possible D gene is TRBD1 (6 bases). The TCR comes from an adult who was a healthcare worker with PCR-confirmed SARS-CoV-2 infection or an uninfected control (not recorded which). The sample comprised whole blood. CDR3 in DNA: TGTGCCAGCAGCCGGACAGAGTCTGAAGCTTTCTTT. It translates to CASSRTESEAFF.